This T cell receptor (beta chain) was sequenced during a study of blood T cell repertoires in COVID-19. V gave up 5 bases and J gave up 2 bases, with 13 bases separating them. The CDR3 extends over 14 amino acids. Germline V CDR1 and CDR2: MNHEY, SVGAGI. Per the authors' pipeline: Amplification with reference gene primers provided the estimates of nucleated cell counts. Using immunoSEQ multiplex PCR, the repertoire was profiled, and TCRdb retains in-frame clones only, with some absent. From that table come the V and J calls and clone size; the DNA was used to work out D and trimming. This table has 200,000 to 250,000 clones, more than 65% appearing once.

The V gene is TRBV6-5, the J gene TRBJ2-7; D might be TRBD2 (6 bases). The origin of this receptor is an elderly woman with acute or convalescent COVID-19. The sequenced sample consisted of peripheral blood. As DNA, the CDR3 is TGTGCCAGCAGTCCCCGACTAGATCCCTACGAGCAGTACTTC. Its protein product is CASSPRLDPYEQYF.